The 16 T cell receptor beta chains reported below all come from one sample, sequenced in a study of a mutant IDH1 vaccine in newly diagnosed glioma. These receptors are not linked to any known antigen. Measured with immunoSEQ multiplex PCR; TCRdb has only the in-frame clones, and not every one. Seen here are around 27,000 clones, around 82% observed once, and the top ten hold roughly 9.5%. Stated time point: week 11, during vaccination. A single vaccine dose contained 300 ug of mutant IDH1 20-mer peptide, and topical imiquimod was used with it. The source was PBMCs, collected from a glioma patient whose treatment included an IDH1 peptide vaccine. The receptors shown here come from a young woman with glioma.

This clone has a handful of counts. Written as DNA, the CDR3 is TGTGCCAGCAGAACGAACAGGGCGTTTGATACGCAGTATTTT. It translates to CASRTNRAFDTQYF. The chain combines TRBV6-1 with TRBJ2-3, with D tentatively TRBD1 (6 bases). From germline, CDR1 is MNHNS and CDR2 SASEGT. The CDR3 runs to 14 residues. V lost 6 bases and J lost 6, with 16 bases in between.

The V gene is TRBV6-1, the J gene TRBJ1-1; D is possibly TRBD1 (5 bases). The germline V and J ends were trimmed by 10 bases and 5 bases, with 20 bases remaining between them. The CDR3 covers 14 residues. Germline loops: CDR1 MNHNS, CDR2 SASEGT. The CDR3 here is CATLSGGRGTEAFF. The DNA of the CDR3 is TGTGCCACGCTGTCCGGCGGACGGGGGACTGAAGCTTTCTTT.

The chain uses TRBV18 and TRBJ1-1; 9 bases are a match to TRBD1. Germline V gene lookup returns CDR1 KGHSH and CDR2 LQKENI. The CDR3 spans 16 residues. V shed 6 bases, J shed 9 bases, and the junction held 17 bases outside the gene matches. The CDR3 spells CASSRIATGGAEKAFF. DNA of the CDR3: TGTGCCAGCTCGCGGATTGCTACAGGGGGCGCGGAGAAAGCTTTCTTT. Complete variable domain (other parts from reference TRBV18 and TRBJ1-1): NAGVMQNPRHLVRRRGQEARLRCSPMKGHSHVYWYRQLPEEGLKFMVYLQKENIIDESGMPKERFSAEFPKEGPSILRIQQVVRGDSAAYFCASSRIATGGAEKAFFGQGTRLTVV.

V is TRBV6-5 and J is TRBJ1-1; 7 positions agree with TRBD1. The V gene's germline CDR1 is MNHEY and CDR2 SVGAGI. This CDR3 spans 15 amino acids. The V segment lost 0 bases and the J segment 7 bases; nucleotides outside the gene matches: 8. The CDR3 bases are TGTGCCAGCAGTTACTCGCCTGGGACAGTAGTTGAAGCTTTCTTT. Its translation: CASSYSPGTVVEAFF.

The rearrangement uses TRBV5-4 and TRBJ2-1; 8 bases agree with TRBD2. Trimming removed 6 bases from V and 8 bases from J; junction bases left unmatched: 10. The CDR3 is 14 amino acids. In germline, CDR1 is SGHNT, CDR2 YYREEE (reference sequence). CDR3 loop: CASKPGGPRDEQFF. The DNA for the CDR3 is TGTGCCAGCAAACCGGGGGGGCCTCGGGATGAGCAGTTCTTC.

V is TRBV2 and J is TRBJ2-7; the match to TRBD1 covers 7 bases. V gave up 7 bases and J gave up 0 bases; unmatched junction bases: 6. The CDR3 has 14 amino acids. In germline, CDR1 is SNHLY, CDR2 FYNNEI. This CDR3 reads CASTAGTDSYEQYF. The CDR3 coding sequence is TGTGCCAGCACCGCAGGGACAGACTCCTACGAGCAGTACTTC.

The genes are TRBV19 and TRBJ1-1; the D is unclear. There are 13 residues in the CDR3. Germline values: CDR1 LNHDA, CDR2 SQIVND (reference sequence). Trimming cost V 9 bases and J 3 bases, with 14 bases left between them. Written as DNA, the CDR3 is TGTGCCAGCACTCCCCCGAGGTACACTGAAGCTTTCTTT. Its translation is CASTPPRYTEAFF.

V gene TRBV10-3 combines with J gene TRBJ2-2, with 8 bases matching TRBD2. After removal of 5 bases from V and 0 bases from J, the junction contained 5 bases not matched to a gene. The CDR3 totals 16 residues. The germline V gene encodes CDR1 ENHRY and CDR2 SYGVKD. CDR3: CAISQAGASNTGELFF. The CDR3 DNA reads TGTGCCATCAGTCAAGCGGGGGCCTCGAACACCGGGGAGCTGTTTTTT.

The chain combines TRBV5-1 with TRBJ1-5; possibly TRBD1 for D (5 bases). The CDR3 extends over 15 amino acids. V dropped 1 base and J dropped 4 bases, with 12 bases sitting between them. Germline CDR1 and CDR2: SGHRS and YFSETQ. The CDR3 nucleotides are TGCGCCAGCAGCTTGTTGGCGGGGGGGAATCAGCCCCAGCATTTT. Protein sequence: CASSLLAGGNQPQHF.

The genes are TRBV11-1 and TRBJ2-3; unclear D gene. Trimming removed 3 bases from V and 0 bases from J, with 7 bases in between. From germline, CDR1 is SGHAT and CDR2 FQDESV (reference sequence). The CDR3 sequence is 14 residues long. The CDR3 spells CASSLSPSTDTQYF. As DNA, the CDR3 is TGTGCCAGCAGCTTGTCCCCGAGCACAGATACGCAGTATTTT.

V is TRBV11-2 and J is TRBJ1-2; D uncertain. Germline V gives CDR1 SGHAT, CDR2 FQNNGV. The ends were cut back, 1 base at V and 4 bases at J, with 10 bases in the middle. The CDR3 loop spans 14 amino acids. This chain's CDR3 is CASSLASPPYGYTF. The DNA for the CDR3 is TGTGCCAGCAGCTTAGCTTCCCCCCCCTATGGCTACACCTTC.

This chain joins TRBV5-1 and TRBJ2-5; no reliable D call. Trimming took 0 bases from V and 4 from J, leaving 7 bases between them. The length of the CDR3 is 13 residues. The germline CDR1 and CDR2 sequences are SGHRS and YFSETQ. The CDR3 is CASSLEFRETQYF. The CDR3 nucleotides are TGCGCCAGCAGCTTGGAATTTCGAGAGACCCAGTACTTC.

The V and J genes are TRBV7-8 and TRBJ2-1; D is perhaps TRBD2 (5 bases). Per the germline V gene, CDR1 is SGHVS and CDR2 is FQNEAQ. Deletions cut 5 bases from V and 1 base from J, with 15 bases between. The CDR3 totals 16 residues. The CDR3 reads CASSPYQIASYNEQFF. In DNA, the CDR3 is TGTGCCAGCAGCCCCTATCAGATAGCGTCCTACAATGAGCAGTTCTTC.

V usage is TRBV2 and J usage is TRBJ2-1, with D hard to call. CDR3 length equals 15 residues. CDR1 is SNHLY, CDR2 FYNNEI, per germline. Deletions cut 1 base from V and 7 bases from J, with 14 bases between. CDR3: CASSEGHQSRNEQFF. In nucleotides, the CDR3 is TGTGCCAGCAGTGAAGGGCACCAGTCTAGGAATGAGCAGTTCTTC.

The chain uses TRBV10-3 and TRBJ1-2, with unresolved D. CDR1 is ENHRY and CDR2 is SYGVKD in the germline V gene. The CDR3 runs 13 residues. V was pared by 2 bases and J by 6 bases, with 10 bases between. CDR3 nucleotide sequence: TGTGCCATCAGTGAGAGAACAGCTGATGGCTACACCTTC. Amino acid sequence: CAISERTADGYTF.

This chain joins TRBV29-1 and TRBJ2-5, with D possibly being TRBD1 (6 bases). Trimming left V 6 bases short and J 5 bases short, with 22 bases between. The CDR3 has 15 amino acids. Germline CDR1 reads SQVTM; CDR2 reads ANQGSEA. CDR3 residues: CSVNSGTTSRETQYF. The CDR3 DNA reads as TGCAGCGTGAATTCCGGGACAACCTCCCGCGAGACCCAGTACTTC.